This T cell receptor beta chain stems from a study of T cells in Graves' hyperthyroidism and ophthalmopathy. RNA transcripts were the template for amplifying TCR beta CDR3 regions. First-round RT-PCR targeting the TCR CDR3 was performed with the HTBI primer set. TCRdb ran MiXCR on the multiplex PCR reads and lists one entry per CDR3 protein. The sample yields around 440,000 distinct CDR3 sequences, more than 15% seen once. The table lists this clonotype with a few counts. The TCR originated in a woman between 18 and 29 years old with Graves' hyperthyroidism. Sequenced input: blood.

As DNA, the CDR3 is TGCAGTGCTAGAGATGGGAAGACCCAGTACTTC. Protein product: CSARDGKTQYF. The chain combines TRBV20-1 with TRBJ2-5; D unclear. The V end lost 0 bases, the J end lost 6 bases, and 5 bases lay between the germline ends. Germline CDR1 and CDR2: DFQATT and SNEGSKA (reference sequence). This CDR3 is built from 11 residues.